A selection of T cell receptor beta chains follows, all from one sample in a study of blood T cell repertoires in COVID-19. Clones were read by immunoSEQ multiplex PCR, and TCRdb kept only the in-frame ones, dropping some. The table records approximately 400,000 clones, 80% to 90% of them present only once. The sample taken for sequencing was PBMCs or T cells enriched from blood (not recorded which). These receptors all come from a man younger than 45 who had recovered from COVID-19. CDR3s include the opening cysteine and the closing phenylalanine or tryptophan. D genes are given only for firm matches. Clone size is given for some rows only: seen once, a few or many times, or a class if the clone is expanded.

CDR3 protein,CDR3 DNA,D gene,V gene,clone size,J gene
CASSEPQGASRDGYTF,TGTGCCAGCAGTGAGCCACAGGGGGCATCTAGAGATGGCTACACCTTC,TRBD1,TRBV2,few,TRBJ1-2
CASSPQGLGTGELFF,TGTGCCAGCAGCCCGCAGGGGTTGGGCACCGGGGAGCTGTTTTTT,-,TRBV11-3,-,TRBJ2-2
CASSPNPGQGNTEAFF,TGTGCCAGCAGCCCAAACCCCGGACAGGGGAACACTGAAGCTTTCTTT,TRBD1,TRBV3-1/TRBV3-2,-,TRBJ1-1
CASSITGVGNIQYF,TGTGCCAGTAGTATTACGGGGGTCGGGAACATTCAGTACTTC,-,TRBV19,-,TRBJ2-4
CASSQVHSNQPQHF,TGCGCCAGCAGCCAAGTCCATAGCAATCAGCCCCAGCATTTT,-,TRBV4-1,-,TRBJ1-5
CSASRGGLNTEAFF,TGCAGTGCTAGTCGAGGGGGTTTGAACACTGAAGCTTTCTTT,-,TRBV20-1,-,TRBJ1-1
CASSPVQGPTEAFF,TGTGCCAGCAGCCCCGTACAGGGTCCCACTGAAGCTTTCTTT,-,TRBV9,-,TRBJ1-1
CATSRGGNTEAFF,TGTGCCACCTCTCGGGGAGGGAACACTGAAGCTTTCTTT,-,TRBV19,-,TRBJ1-1
CAIRANTEAFF,TGTGCCATCAGGGCAAACACTGAAGCTTTCTTT,-,TRBV10-3,-,TRBJ1-1
CASSQGIVPNQPQHF,TGCGCCAGCAGCCAAGGAATAGTCCCCAATCAGCCCCAGCATTTT,-,TRBV4-3,-,TRBJ1-5
CASSVAPTTNNEQYF,TGTGCCAGCAGCGTAGCCCCAACAACAAACAACGAGCAGTACTTC,-,TRBV9,-,TRBJ2-7